This TCR beta chain is from a study of shared clonotypes between healthy human individuals. Sorted-subset replicate PCRs used roughly 220 ng DNA, about 30,000 T cell genomes. In the authors' methods: Filtering differed, since immunoSEQ gave only junction sequences and no quality scores. The protocol was immunoSEQ multiplex PCR, while the TCRdb copy is restricted to in-frame clones and leaves out a portion. The V and J calls and the clone size are those of that table, but D and trimming were determined from the DNA. Of about 1.5 million clones detected, about 96% appear once; the ten largest clones hold over 1%. V was clipped by 6 bases and J by 2 bases; unmatched bases: 8. Germline-derived CDR1 and CDR2 are MNHNS and SASEGT. The CDR3 runs to 15 residues.

The sample consisted of naive CD4+ T cells sorted from blood. Specified subset: CD45RA+ positively selected. This chain joins TRBV6-1 and TRBJ2-7; 9 nucleotides align to TRBD1. This receptor was obtained from a man aged 25 to 40 in good health. CDR3 residues: CASRLLQGAAYEQYF. The CDR3 DNA is TGTGCCAGCAGACTTCTACAGGGGGCAGCCTACGAGCAGTACTTC.